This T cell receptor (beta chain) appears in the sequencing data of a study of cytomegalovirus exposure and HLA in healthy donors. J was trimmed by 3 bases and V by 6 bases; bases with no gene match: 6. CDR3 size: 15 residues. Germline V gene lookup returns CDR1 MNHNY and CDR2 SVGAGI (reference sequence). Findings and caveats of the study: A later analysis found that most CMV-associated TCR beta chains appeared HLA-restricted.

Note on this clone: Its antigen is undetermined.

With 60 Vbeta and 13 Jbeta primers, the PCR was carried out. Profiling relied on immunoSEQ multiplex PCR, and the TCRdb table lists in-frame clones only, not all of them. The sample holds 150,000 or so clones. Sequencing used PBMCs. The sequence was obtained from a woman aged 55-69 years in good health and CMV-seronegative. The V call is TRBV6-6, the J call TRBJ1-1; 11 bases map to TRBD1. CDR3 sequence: CASRDLGQGDTEAFF. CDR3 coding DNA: TGTGCCAGCAGAGACTTGGGACAGGGGGACACTGAAGCTTTCTTT.